The rows below give T cell receptor beta chains drawn from one sample of a study of blood T cell repertoires in COVID-19. Here immunoSEQ multiplex PCR was the method, and the copy in TCRdb shows in-frame clones only, minus some. The repertoire consists of about 260,000 clones, with 84% occurring once and the leading ten covering less than 5%. The sample taken for sequencing was peripheral blood. The receptors stem from a man aged 55 to 70 with acute or convalescent COVID-19. The CDR3 runs from the conserved cysteine through the conserved F or W. Fields, in order: clone size, D gene, CDR3 length, J gene, V gene, CDR3 protein, CDR3 DNA. The D gene is left open where the match is weak. Where a row states a size, it is once, few, many or the class of an expanded clone; other rows omit it.

clone_size: NA; d_call: NA; cdr3_length: 14; j_call: TRBJ2-7; v_call: TRBV5-1; cdr3_aa: CASSLLTSSYEQYF; cdr3_nt: TGCGCCAGCAGCTTGTTGACTTCCTCCTACGAGCAGTACTTC
clone_size: NA; d_call: TRBD1; cdr3_length: 14; j_call: TRBJ2-4; v_call: TRBV19; cdr3_aa: CASSIGTGGYIQYF; cdr3_nt: TGTGCCAGTAGTATCGGGACAGGGGGGTACATTCAGTACTTC
clone_size: NA; d_call: TRBD1; cdr3_length: 13; j_call: TRBJ2-1; v_call: TRBV2; cdr3_aa: CASSGQGKDEQFF; cdr3_nt: TGTGCCAGCAGTGGACAGGGGAAGGATGAGCAGTTCTTC
clone_size: NA; d_call: NA; cdr3_length: 15; j_call: TRBJ2-3; v_call: TRBV7-2; cdr3_aa: CASSLAGVRSDTQYF; cdr3_nt: TGTGCCAGCAGCTTAGCGGGAGTTAGGTCAGATACGCAGTATTTT
clone_size: NA; d_call: NA; cdr3_length: 13; j_call: TRBJ2-2; v_call: TRBV7-3; cdr3_aa: CASSQEYAGELFF; cdr3_nt: TGTGCCAGCAGCCAAGAGTACGCCGGGGAGCTGTTTTTT
clone_size: NA; d_call: NA; cdr3_length: 12; j_call: TRBJ2-7; v_call: TRBV12-3/TRBV12-4; cdr3_aa: CASSRVPYEQYF; cdr3_nt: TGTGCCAGCAGCCGGGTCCCCTACGAGCAGTACTTC
clone_size: NA; d_call: NA; cdr3_length: 14; j_call: TRBJ2-5; v_call: TRBV28; cdr3_aa: CASSLLQGRETQYF; cdr3_nt: TGTGCCAGCAGTCTACTACAGGGTCGGGAGACCCAGTACTTC
clone_size: NA; d_call: TRBD2; cdr3_length: 13; j_call: TRBJ2-5; v_call: TRBV9; cdr3_aa: CASSGTSSETQYF; cdr3_nt: TGTGCCAGCAGCGGGACTAGTTCAGAGACCCAGTACTTC
clone_size: NA; d_call: TRBD2; cdr3_length: 20; j_call: TRBJ2-3; v_call: TRBV5-4; cdr3_aa: CASSPQGLAGGPSPSDTQYF; cdr3_nt: TGTGCCAGCAGCCCCCAGGGACTAGCGGGAGGGCCTTCCCCCTCCGATACGCAGTATTTT
clone_size: NA; d_call: TRBD1; cdr3_length: 15; j_call: TRBJ2-3; v_call: TRBV6-2/TRBV6-3; cdr3_aa: CASSYEDRGTDTQYF; cdr3_nt: TGTGCCAGCAGTTACGAGGACAGGGGAACAGATACGCAGTATTTT
clone_size: NA; d_call: NA; cdr3_length: 14; j_call: TRBJ1-6; v_call: TRBV19; cdr3_aa: CASSIEASNSPLHF; cdr3_nt: TGTGCCAGTAGTATTGAAGCTTCCAATTCACCCCTCCACTTT
clone_size: few; d_call: NA; cdr3_length: 16; j_call: TRBJ1-1; v_call: TRBV27; cdr3_aa: CASSLSIRSLNTEAFF; cdr3_nt: TGTGCCAGCAGTTTATCGATCCGGAGCTTGAACACTGAAGCTTTCTTT
clone_size: NA; d_call: NA; cdr3_length: 11; j_call: TRBJ2-5; v_call: TRBV30; cdr3_aa: CAWGGLESLYF; cdr3_nt: TGTGCCTGGGGAGGCCTCGAGAGCCTGTACTTC
clone_size: once; d_call: NA; cdr3_length: 17; j_call: TRBJ1-3; v_call: TRBV30; cdr3_aa: CAWSVVRVLRSGNTIYF; cdr3_nt: TGTGCCTGGAGTGTGGTCCGGGTCCTGCGCTCTGGAAACACCATATATTTT